This is a list of T cell receptor beta chains from one sample in a study of blood T cell repertoires in COVID-19. Only in-frame clones appear in the TCRdb table, and some are missing; sequencing was by immunoSEQ multiplex PCR. The sample records 650,000 to 800,000 clones, over 80% being singletons. Sample: peripheral blood. These receptors were collected from a woman between 18 and 29 years old with acute or convalescent COVID-19. Both conserved end residues are trimmed from each CDR3. Fields, in order: clone size, J gene, V gene, CDR3 length, D gene, CDR3 protein. D genes are given only for firm matches. The size entry is marked missing in some rows and otherwise reads once, few, many or a size class.

>-|TRBJ1-3|TRBV6-5|14|TRBD1
ASSYARGTGEGTIY
>-|TRBJ2-2|TRBV6-5|12|TRBD1
ASEGQGYTGELF
>once|TRBJ1-1|TRBV2|10|-
ASTWGQLRAF
>-|TRBJ2-3|TRBV7-9|11|-
ASSSSPGDTQY
>-|TRBJ2-1|TRBV19|13|TRBD1
ASSDRDRGRLGQF
>-|TRBJ1-6|TRBV27|12|-
ATGPDRFISPLH
>-|TRBJ1-2|TRBV19|11|-
ASSIRAGEGYT
>-|TRBJ1-2|TRBV5-5|14|-
ASSSDKHQPFRGYT
>-|TRBJ1-3|TRBV7-9|14|-
ASSSNDLGPEGTIY
>-|TRBJ2-7|TRBV11-3|12|TRBD2
ASSLGGTNYEQY
>few|TRBJ2-7|TRBV24-1|13|TRBD1
ATSDLAGGRYEQY
>-|TRBJ1-1|TRBV19|11|-
ASSKARNTEAF
>few|TRBJ1-5|TRBV27|14|-
ASSPLSTGKDQPQH
>-|TRBJ1-5|TRBV2|12|-
ASSDSHPGQPQH
>-|TRBJ2-7|TRBV7-9|13|TRBD2
ASSQLAGYSYEQY
>once|TRBJ2-1|TRBV6-8|12|TRBD2
ASSPPGTNNEQF
>once|TRBJ2-7|TRBV5-1|11|TRBD1
ASSRQGPYEQY
>-|TRBJ1-2|TRBV2|10|-
ASTGDNYGYT
>-|TRBJ2-2|TRBV6-5|14|TRBD2
ASSYASGGGTGELF
>-|TRBJ1-1|TRBV5-1|13|-
ASSAASTGNTEAF
>once|TRBJ2-4|TRBV2|11|-
ASSVGAENIQY
>-|TRBJ2-7|TRBV5-4|9|-
ASSSNYEQY
>-|TRBJ2-1|TRBV5-5|16|-
ASSFVVSPVVPPPGQF
>-|TRBJ2-1|TRBV3-1/TRBV3-2|16|TRBD2
ASSPRTSGSSSYNEQF
>-|TRBJ2-1|TRBV6-1|12|-
ASSEAGTSNEQF
>-|TRBJ1-4|TRBV6-5|13|TRBD1
ASETGQVLNEKLF
>-|TRBJ1-1|TRBV6-4|14|TRBD1
ASGLQGASGITEAF